The T cell receptor (beta chain) under discussion was sequenced for a study of T cells in Graves' hyperthyroidism and ophthalmopathy. The overall study: Initial diagnosis, before any treatment, was when peripheral blood was collected.

Amplification of TCR beta CDR3 regions was performed using RNA transcripts as template. First-round RT-PCR targeting the TCR CDR3 was performed with the HTBI primer set. MiXCR, applied by TCRdb to the multiplex PCR reads, yields one record per CDR3 protein. The repertoire consists of 370,000 or so distinct CDR3 sequences, with 20% to 25% occurring once and the leading ten covering about 70%. From roughly 9.2 ml of fresh peripheral blood, PBMCs were isolated. V lost 3 bases, J lost 4 bases, and 6 bases lay in between. Germline CDR1 and CDR2: MNHNS and SASEGT. The CDR3 has 12 residues. The chain links TRBV6-1 to TRBJ1-2; D is uncertain. Sequencing was performed on blood. The sequence was obtained from a man aged 45 to 65 with Graves' hyperthyroidism. In DNA, the CDR3 is TGTGCCAGCAGTGATTCCCCCTATGGCTACACCTTC. It is translated as CASSDSPYGYTF.